What follows are 9 T cell receptor beta chains derived from one specimen sequenced in a study of CD8+ T cells in alopecia areata. Extracted RNA was reverse transcribed, and the resulting cDNA served as sequencing template. The data were produced by immunoSEQ multiplex PCR, yet TCRdb's version contains in-frame clones alone and is incomplete. The profile shows 150,000 to 200,000 clones, around 63% of them singletons. Sequenced material: CD4+ T cells sorted from blood, taken at week 0. The receptors were gathered from a human donor with alopecia areata.

The chain recombines TRBV9 with TRBJ2-3, with TRBD2 matching over 9 bases. The CDR3 has 19 amino acids. After removal of 1 base from V and 2 bases from J, the junction contained 14 bases not matched to a gene. Germline CDR1 SGDLS, CDR2 YYNGEE. The CDR3 is CASSVRGRGLAGVTDTQYF. The CDR3 DNA reads TGTGCCAGCAGCGTAAGGGGAAGGGGCTTAGCGGGGGTCACAGATACGCAGTATTTT.

V gene TRBV4-3 combines with J gene TRBJ1-2; TRBD1 is a possible D gene (6 bases). Germline-derived CDR1 and CDR2 are LGHNA and YSLEER. The CDR3 runs 13 residues. V dropped 5 bases and J dropped 2 bases, with 9 bases sitting between them. This chain's CDR3 is CASSRTGNYGYTF. The CDR3 nucleotides are TGCGCCAGCAGCAGAACAGGGAACTATGGCTACACCTTC.

This clone was observed a few times. This chain connects TRBV9 to TRBJ2-7; possibly TRBD1 or TRBD2 for D (5 bases each). Germline CDR1 reads SGDLS; CDR2 reads YYNGEE. Deletions cut 0 bases from V and 7 bases from J, with 14 bases between. This CDR3 has 14 residues. CDR3 sequence: CASSVGDPGGEQYF. CDR3 bases: TGTGCCAGCAGCGTAGGGGACCCGGGCGGGGAGCAGTACTTC.

The chain joins TRBV30 to TRBJ1-1; D is possibly TRBD1 (6 bases). Deletions cut 4 bases from V and 10 bases from J, with 16 bases between. Per germline, CDR1 GTSNPN and CDR2 SVGIG (reference sequence). The CDR3 loop spans 12 amino acids. This CDR3 is CAWTQSTGGAFF. The CDR3 bases are TGTGCCTGGACACAATCGACAGGAGGAGCTTTCTTT.

The rearrangement links TRBV29-1 to TRBJ1-2, with a tentative D call TRBD1 (5 bases). Trimming took 3 bases from V and 1 from J, leaving 12 bases between them. The CDR3 is made up of 14 amino acids. Germline V gene sequence: CDR1 SQVTM, CDR2 ANQGSEA. Here the CDR3 reads CSVESQGGNYGYTF. Written as DNA, the CDR3 is TGCAGCGTTGAGTCGCAGGGAGGTAACTATGGCTACACCTTC.

This clone is a singleton in its sample. Within the sample, other DNA sequences also encode this same CDR3. The genes are TRBV29-1 and TRBJ2-1, with 9 bases fitting TRBD1. J was trimmed by 7 bases and V by 6 bases; bases with no gene match: 4. CDR1 and CDR2 from the germline V gene are SQVTM and ANQGSEA. The CDR3 extends over 12 amino acids. The CDR3 sequence is CSVGQGSNEQFF. In DNA, the CDR3 is TGCAGCGTCGGACAGGGGTCGAATGAGCAGTTCTTC.

The chain carries TRBV29-1 and TRBJ2-7, with a tentative D call TRBD1 (6 bases). This CDR3 has 16 amino acids. Between the trimmed V and J ends, which lost 4 bases and 3 bases, there was a span of 22 bases. Per germline, CDR1 SQVTM and CDR2 ANQGSEA. The CDR3 DNA reads as TGCAGCGTTGCTTATAAGCTCCACAGGGTTAGCTACGAGCAGTACTTC. This encodes CSVAYKLHRVSYEQYF.

The chain links TRBV29-1 to TRBJ1-1, with 8 bases identical to TRBD1. Germline CDR1 reads SQVTM; CDR2 reads ANQGSEA. The ends lost 5 bases at V and 7 bases at J; junction bases unmatched: 9. The CDR3 runs to 13 residues. The chain's CDR3 is CSVTGQGLVEAFF. The CDR3 DNA sequence: TGCAGCGTTACTGGACAGGGCTTGGTTGAAGCTTTCTTT.

This sequence joins TRBV27 and TRBJ2-5; tentatively, D is TRBD2 (6 bases). Germline assignment: CDR1 MNHEY and CDR2 SMNVEV (reference sequence). Between the trimmed V and J ends, which lost 6 bases and 2 bases, there was a span of 13 bases. This CDR3 spans 14 amino acids. This chain's CDR3 is CASSRLGGQETQYF. As DNA, the CDR3 is TGTGCCAGCAGCCGCTTGGGGGGACAAGAGACCCAGTACTTC.